This T cell receptor (beta chain) was sequenced during a study of blood T cell repertoires in COVID-19. Across the study: Samples of COVID-19 (acute and convalescent) were obtained from the United States, Italy and Spain.

About this clone itself: The same CDR3 can be traced to other DNA sequences in this sample.

V dropped 2 bases and J dropped 1 base, with 9 bases sitting between them. The germline V gene has CDR1 LNHDA and CDR2 SQIVND (reference sequence). The CDR3 length is 15 residues. The data were produced by immunoSEQ multiplex PCR, yet TCRdb's version contains in-frame clones alone and is incomplete. The sample includes 450,000 or so clones, roughly 87% of them seen just once. This sequence originates from a man younger than 30 who had recovered from COVID-19. Sequenced input: PBMCs or T cells enriched from blood (not recorded which). This rearrangement joins TRBV19 to TRBJ1-5; D is perhaps TRBD1 (5 bases). The CDR3 reads CASSISTGSNQPQHF. In DNA, the CDR3 is TGTGCCAGTAGTATATCTACAGGAAGCAATCAGCCCCAGCATTTT.